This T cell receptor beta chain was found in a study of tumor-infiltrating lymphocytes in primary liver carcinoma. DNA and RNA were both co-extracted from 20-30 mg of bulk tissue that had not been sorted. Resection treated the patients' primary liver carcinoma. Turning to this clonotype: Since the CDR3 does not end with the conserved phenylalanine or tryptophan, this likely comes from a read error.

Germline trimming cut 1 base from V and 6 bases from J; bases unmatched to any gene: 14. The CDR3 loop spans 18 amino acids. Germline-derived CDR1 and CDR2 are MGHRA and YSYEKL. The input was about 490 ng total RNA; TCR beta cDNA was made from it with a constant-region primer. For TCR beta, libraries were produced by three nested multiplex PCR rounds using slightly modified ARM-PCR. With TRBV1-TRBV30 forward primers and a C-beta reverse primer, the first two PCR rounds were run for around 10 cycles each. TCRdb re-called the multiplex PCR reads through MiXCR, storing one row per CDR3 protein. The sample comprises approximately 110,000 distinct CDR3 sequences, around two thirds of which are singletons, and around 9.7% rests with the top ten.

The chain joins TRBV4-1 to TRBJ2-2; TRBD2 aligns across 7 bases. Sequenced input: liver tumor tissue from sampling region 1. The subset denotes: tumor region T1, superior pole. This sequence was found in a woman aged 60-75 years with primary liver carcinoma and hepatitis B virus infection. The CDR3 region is CASSQGLGRGRRSGELFS. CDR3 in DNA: TGCGCCAGCAGCCAAGGTCTAGGGAGGGGTCGGAGATCCGGGGAGCTGTTTTCT.